Shown below are 10 T cell receptor beta chains from a single sample sequenced in a study of shared clonotypes between healthy human individuals. Assay used: immunoSEQ multiplex PCR; TCRdb lists only in-frame clones, some missing. The sample includes about 2.5 million clones, 85% to 95% of them seen just once. Sequences were obtained from naive CD4+ T cells from PBMCs. Indicated subset: CD45RA+ positively selected. The origin of the receptors is a young man in good health. Some clones in this sample may be carry-over from other donors' samples.

This clone turned up a few times. The CDR3 is CASSETTGTSGSGFF. The CDR3 coding sequence is TGTGCCAGCTCCGAAACGACCGGGACTAGCGGGAGTGGTTTCTTC. The chain has TRBV18 and TRBJ2-1; the match to TRBD2 covers 14 bases. Per the germline V gene, CDR1 is KGHSH and CDR2 is LQKENI. CDR3 length equals 15 residues. V shed 6 bases, J shed 16 bases, and the junction held 14 bases outside the gene matches.

The chain combines TRBV2 with TRBJ2-3; D is unresolved. V lost 3 bases and J lost 6, with 13 bases in between. CDR3 length equals 14 residues. The germline CDR1 and CDR2 sequences are SNHLY and FYNNEI. The CDR3 coding sequence is TGTGCCAGCAGTGATAACCTGCCTGGGGATACGCAGTATTTT. The encoded protein is CASSDNLPGDTQYF.

This clone came up once. The chain employs TRBV5-4 and TRBJ2-1; TRBD1 matches at 7 bases. The J segment lost 5 bases and the V segment lost 6 bases, leaving 5 bases of the junction unmatched. In germline, CDR1 is SGHNT, CDR2 YYREEE (reference sequence). The CDR3 loop spans 13 amino acids. In nucleotides, the CDR3 is TGTGCCAGCACTCCTACAGGGGACAATGAGCAGTTCTTC. Protein product: CASTPTGDNEQFF.

The chain combines TRBV29-1 with TRBJ1-2; D is perhaps TRBD1 (5 bases). CDR3 length: 11 residues. From germline, CDR1 is SQVTM and CDR2 ANQGSEA. Deletions cut 3 bases from V and 7 bases from J, with 9 bases between. The CDR3 DNA reads as TGCAGCGTTGACGGGGGTGGTGGCTACACCTTC. Translation gives CSVDGGGGYTF.

V is TRBV23-1 and J is TRBJ2-5; no clear D gene. TRBV23-1 is annotated as an ORF whose role is uncertain. Trimming pared 7 bases from V and 1 base from J, leaving 1 base between. This CDR3 region has 10 residues. The CDR3 DNA sequence: TGCGCCAGCACCCAAGAGACCCAGTACTTC. Translated, it gives CASTQETQYF.

This sequence joins TRBV10-3 and TRBJ1-2, with 9 bases fitting TRBD1. CDR1 ENHRY and CDR2 SYGVKD come from the germline V gene. J lost 4 bases, V lost 9 bases, and 9 bases had no gene match. CDR3 length: 14 amino acids. CDR3 amino acids: CAINRDREGYGYTF. CDR3 DNA sequence: TGTGCCATTAACCGGGACAGGGAAGGCTATGGCTACACCTTC.

The J gene is TRBJ1-1, the V gene TRBV7-3, with D perhaps TRBD1 (6 bases). The CDR3 is 15 residues long. The V gene lost 4 bases and the J gene lost 0 bases, with 12 bases spanning the gap. CDR1 is SGHTA, CDR2 FQGTGA, per germline. CDR3 bases: TGTGCCAGCAGCTCCGGACAGCATATGAACACTGAAGCTTTCTTT. It codes for CASSSGQHMNTEAFF.

The rearrangement links TRBV7-2 to TRBJ2-1; TRBD2 is a possible D gene (6 bases). Germline CDR1 is SGHTA and CDR2 is FQGNSA. This CDR3 is built from 14 residues. Trimming took 1 base from V and 7 from J, leaving 11 bases between them. The DNA for the CDR3 is TGTGCCAGCAGCTTAGGGCCAGGGAGGAATGAGCAGTTCTTC. This sequence encodes CASSLGPGRNEQFF.

This clone was counted between two and nine times. The chain joins TRBV30 to TRBJ1-1; D uncertain. The CDR3 has 16 residues. The V end was cut by 2 bases, the J end by 3 bases, with 19 bases between. CDR1 and CDR2 from the germline V gene are GTSNPN and SVGIG (reference sequence). The CDR3 here is CAWSKVSGAGDTEAFF. The CDR3 nucleotides are TGTGCCTGGAGTAAAGTTTCGGGAGCCGGGGACACTGAAGCTTTCTTT.

As concerns this clone: The sample holds other DNA sequences that translate to the same CDR3. V gene TRBV28 combines with J gene TRBJ2-7, with no clear D. Per germline, CDR1 MDHEN and CDR2 SYDVKM. Trimming pared 4 bases from V and 3 bases from J, leaving 7 bases between. This CDR3 comprises 12 residues. CDR3 nucleotides: TGTGCCAGCAGTTCGTCCAACTACGAGCAGTACTTC. Its translation is CASSSSNYEQYF.